The clone carrying this TCR beta chain was seen a handful of times. Antigen specificity is unknown. This table comes from immunoSEQ multiplex PCR, and its TCRdb copy is limited to in-frame clones, with some not included. The sample has about 1,900 clones; approximately 80% are singletons. Per the germline V gene, CDR1 is LNHNV and CDR2 is YYDKDF (reference sequence). The CDR3 consists of 14 residues. V lost 8 bases and J lost 0; bases outside the gene matches: 5. This entry belongs to a study of immune evolution from preneoplasia to lung adenocarcinoma. Study observations and caveats: Clonality was highest in normal lung, lower in later-stage lesions apparently. KRAS-mutant nodules had the highest T cell clonality.

The rearrangement links TRBV15 to TRBJ2-3, with TRBD1 matching over 7 bases. Sequencing was done on a sample of FFPE atypical adenomatous hyperplasia tissue from the lung. The subset: atypical adenomatous hyperplasia (AAH), lung preneoplasia. This TCR came from a person between 65 and 79 years old with lung adenocarcinoma. The CDR3 loop reads CATGTETSTDTQYF. CDR3 bases: TGTGCCACCGGGACAGAAACTAGCACAGATACGCAGTATTTT. The full variable domain, its missing parts supplied by reference TRBV15 and TRBJ2-3, is DAMVIQNPRYQVTQFGKPVTLSCSQTLNHNVMYWYQQKSSQAPKLLFHYYDKDFNNEADTPDNFQSRRPNTSFCFLDIRSPGLGDTAMYLCATGTETSTDTQYFGPGTRLTVL.